The sequence of this TCR beta chain was determined in a study of beta chain features in type 1 diabetes. Background on the study: The patients were much like the healthy donors in age, gender and cell yields. Findings and caveats of the study: For Type 1 diabetes patients, all four CD4+ subsets carried TCRB CDR3s that were moderately but significantly shorter. Reduced insertions and increased deletions marked VDJ junctions in type 1 diabetes patients.

Since all of the isolated RNA was reverse transcribed, expressed TCRB transcripts were what got sequenced. An average of about 3.4 million reads was obtained for naive, central memory and regulatory T cell samples. Produced via immunoSEQ multiplex PCR; TCRdb's table is partial and in-frame only. The data contain about 700,000 clones, roughly 13% of them seen just once; the ten biggest clones take up about 0.02%. One heparinised blood draw, averaging about 116 mL, came from each donor. On this clone: Its matching antigen is unknown.

The CDR3 is 13 amino acids. J lost 5 bases, V lost 1 base, and 0 bases had no gene match. Germline CDR1 MGHRA, CDR2 YSYEKL. Sequenced: naive CD4+ T cells from blood. The gene calls are TRBV4-1 and TRBJ2-7; 9 bases match TRBD1. This receptor was identified in a man aged 18-30 years with type 1 diabetes. The CDR3: CASSQGTGDEQYF. DNA for the CDR3: TGCGCCAGCAGCCAAGGGACAGGGGACGAGCAGTACTTC.